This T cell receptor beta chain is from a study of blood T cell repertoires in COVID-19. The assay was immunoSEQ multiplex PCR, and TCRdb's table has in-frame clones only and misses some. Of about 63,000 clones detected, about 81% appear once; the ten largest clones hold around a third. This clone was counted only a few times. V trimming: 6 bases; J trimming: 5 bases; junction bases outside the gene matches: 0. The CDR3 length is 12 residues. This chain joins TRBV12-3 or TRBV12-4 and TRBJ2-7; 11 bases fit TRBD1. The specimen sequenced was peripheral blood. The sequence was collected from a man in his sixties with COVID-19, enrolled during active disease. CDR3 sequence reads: CASRGQGDEQYF. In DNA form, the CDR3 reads TGTGCCAGCAGGGGACAGGGGGACGAGCAGTACTTC.